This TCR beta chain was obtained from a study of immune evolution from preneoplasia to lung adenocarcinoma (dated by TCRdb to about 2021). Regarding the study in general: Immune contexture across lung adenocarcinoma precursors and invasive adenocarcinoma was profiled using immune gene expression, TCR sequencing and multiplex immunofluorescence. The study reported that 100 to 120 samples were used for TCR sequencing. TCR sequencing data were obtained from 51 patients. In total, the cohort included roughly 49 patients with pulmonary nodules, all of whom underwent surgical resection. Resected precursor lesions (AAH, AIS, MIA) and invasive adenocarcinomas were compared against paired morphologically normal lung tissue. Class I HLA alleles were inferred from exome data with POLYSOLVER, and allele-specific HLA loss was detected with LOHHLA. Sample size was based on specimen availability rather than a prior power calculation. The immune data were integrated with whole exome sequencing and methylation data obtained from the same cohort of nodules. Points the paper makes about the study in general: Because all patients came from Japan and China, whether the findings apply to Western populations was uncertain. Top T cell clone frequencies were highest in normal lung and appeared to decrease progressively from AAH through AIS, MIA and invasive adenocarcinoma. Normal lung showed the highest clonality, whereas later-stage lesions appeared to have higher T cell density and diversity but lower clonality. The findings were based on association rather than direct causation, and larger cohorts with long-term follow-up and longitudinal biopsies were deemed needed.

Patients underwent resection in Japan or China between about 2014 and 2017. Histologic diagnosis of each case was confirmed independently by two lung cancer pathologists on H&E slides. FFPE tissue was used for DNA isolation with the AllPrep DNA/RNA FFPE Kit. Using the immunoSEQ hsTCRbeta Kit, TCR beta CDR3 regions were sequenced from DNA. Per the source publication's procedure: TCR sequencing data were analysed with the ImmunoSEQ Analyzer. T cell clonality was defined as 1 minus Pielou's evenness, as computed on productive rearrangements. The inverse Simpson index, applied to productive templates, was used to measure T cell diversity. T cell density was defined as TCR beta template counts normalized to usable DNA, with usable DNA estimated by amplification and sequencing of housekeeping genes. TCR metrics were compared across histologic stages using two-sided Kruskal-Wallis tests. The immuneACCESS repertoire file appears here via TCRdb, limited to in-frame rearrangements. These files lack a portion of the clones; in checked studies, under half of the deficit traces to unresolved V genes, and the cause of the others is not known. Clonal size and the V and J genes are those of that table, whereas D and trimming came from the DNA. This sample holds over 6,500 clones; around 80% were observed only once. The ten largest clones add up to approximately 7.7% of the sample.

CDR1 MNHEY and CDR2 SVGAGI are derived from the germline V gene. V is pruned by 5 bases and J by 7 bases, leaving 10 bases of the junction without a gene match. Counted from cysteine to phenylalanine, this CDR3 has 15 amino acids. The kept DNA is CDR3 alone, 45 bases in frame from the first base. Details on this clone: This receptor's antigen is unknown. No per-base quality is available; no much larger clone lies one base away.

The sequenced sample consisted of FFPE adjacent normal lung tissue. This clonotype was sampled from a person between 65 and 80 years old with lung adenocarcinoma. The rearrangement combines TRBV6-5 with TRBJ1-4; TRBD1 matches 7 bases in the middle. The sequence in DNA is TGTGCCAGCAGTAATCGACAGGGTGGTGGTGAAAAACTGTTTTTT. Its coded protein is CASSNRQGGGEKLFF.